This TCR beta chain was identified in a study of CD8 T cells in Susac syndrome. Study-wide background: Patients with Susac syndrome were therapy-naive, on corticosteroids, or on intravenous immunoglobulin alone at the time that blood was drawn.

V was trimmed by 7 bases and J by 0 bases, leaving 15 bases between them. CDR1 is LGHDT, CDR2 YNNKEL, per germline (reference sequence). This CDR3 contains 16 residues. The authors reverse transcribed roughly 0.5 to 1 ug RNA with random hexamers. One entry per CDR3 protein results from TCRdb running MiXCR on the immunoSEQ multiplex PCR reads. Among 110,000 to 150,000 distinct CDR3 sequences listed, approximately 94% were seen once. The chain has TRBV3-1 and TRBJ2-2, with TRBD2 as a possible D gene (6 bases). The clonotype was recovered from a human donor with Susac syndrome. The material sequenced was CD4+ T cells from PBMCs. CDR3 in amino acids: CASTSIGGSNTGELFF. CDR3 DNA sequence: TGTGCCAGCACCTCAATCGGGGGATCGAACACCGGGGAGCTGTTTTTT.